Each of the 12 T cell receptor beta chains below was sequenced from the same sample in a study of T cell responses to AZD1222 COVID-19 vaccine. The method was immunoSEQ multiplex PCR; TCRdb's version includes in-frame clones alone and lacks a portion of them. In the table there are about 190,000 clones, over 70% of which are singletons. This material consisted of peripheral blood, taken on day 0 of MenACWY control vaccination. Receptors originate from an adult in good health.

The rearrangement uses TRBV12-3 or TRBV12-4 and TRBJ1-6; D is unresolved. Trimming took 6 bases from V and 10 from J, leaving 13 bases between them. The CDR3 is 13 amino acids. CDR3 nucleotide sequence: TGTGCCAGCAGGGAAATCGGGTCCTCACCCCTCCACTTT. This codes for CASREIGSSPLHF.

V and J are TRBV5-6 and TRBJ1-6; D is ambiguous. The CDR3 is 14 amino acids. Germline V lookup: CDR1 SGHDT, CDR2 YYEEEE. V was shortened by 0 bases and J by 6 bases, with 7 bases between the two germline ends. The CDR3 DNA reads as TGTGCCAGCAGCTTGGGCCAGGCTAATTCACCCCTCCACTTT. Encoded protein: CASSLGQANSPLHF. Based on the CDR3 plus reference TRBV5-6 and TRBJ1-6, the full variable domain is DAGVTQSPTHLIKTRGQQVTLRCSPKSGHDTVSWYQQALGQGPQFIFQYYEEEERQRGNFPDRFSGHQFPNYSSELNVNALLLGDSALYLCASSLGQANSPLHFGNGTRLTVT.

The chain uses TRBV27 and TRBJ1-1; D is possibly TRBD1 (5 bases). V lost 6 bases to trimming and J lost 11 bases, with 25 bases between them. This CDR3 region has 15 residues. Germline loops: CDR1 MNHEY, CDR2 SMNVEV (reference sequence). The CDR3 DNA is TGTGCCAGCAGCGCCAATCTCTTCTCAGGGATACGGGCTTTCTTT. This encodes CASSANLFSGIRAFF.

This chain connects TRBV10-3 to TRBJ2-4, with 8 bases identical to TRBD1. V lost 10 bases, J lost 7 bases, and 9 bases stayed unmatched. Germline-derived CDR1 and CDR2 are ENHRY and SYGVKD. This CDR3 has 13 amino acids. CDR3 amino acids: CATGQGLENIQYF. In nucleotides, the CDR3 is TGTGCCACTGGACAGGGCCTAGAGAACATTCAGTACTTC.

The genes are TRBV14 and TRBJ2-1; 7 bases are a match to TRBD2. This CDR3 comprises 16 residues. CDR1 and CDR2 from the germline V gene are SGHDN and FVKESK. V gave up 0 bases and J gave up 4 bases; unmatched junction bases: 6. The CDR3 DNA reads as TGTGCCAGCAGCCAAGAAGGGGACTACTTGTACAATGAGCAGTTCTTC. Translating gives CASSQEGDYLYNEQFF. The full variable domain, in which reference TRBV14 and TRBJ2-1 provide the parts outside the CDR3, is EAGVTQFPSHSVIEKGQTVTLRCDPISGHDNLYWYRRVMGKEIKFLLHFVKESKQDESGMPNNRFLAERTGGTYSTLKVQPAELEDSGVYFCASSQEGDYLYNEQFFGPGTRLTVL.

The CDR3 region has the DNA TGTGCCAGCAGTTTATCCGGGGGCGCGGTAGATACGCAGTATTTT. Its translation: CASSLSGGAVDTQYF. The V call is TRBV28, the J call TRBJ2-3; D tentatively fits TRBD1 or TRBD2 (6 bases each). Trimming shortened V by 1 base and J by 5 bases, and 13 bases separated the two germline ends. The CDR3 loop spans 15 amino acids. The germline V gene has CDR1 MDHEN and CDR2 SYDVKM.

The CDR3 loop is CASSQGLAGEVQETQYF. The CDR3 region has the DNA TGTGCCAGCAGCCAAGGACTAGCGGGAGAGGTCCAAGAGACCCAGTACTTC. The V and J genes are TRBV11-3 and TRBJ2-5; 13 positions match TRBD2. V was clipped by 5 bases and J by 1 base; unmatched bases: 7. Germline V CDR1 and CDR2: SGHNT, YENEEA. CDR3 size: 17 residues.

This chain joins TRBV6-1 and TRBJ1-5; 7 bases line up with TRBD1. This CDR3 is 16 amino acids long. CDR1 MNHNS and CDR2 SASEGT come from the germline V gene. V lost 4 bases, J lost 7 bases, and 13 bases stayed unmatched. In nucleotides, the CDR3 is TGTGCCAGCAGTGCAGGGGGACAGTGGACAAGACAGCCCCAGCATTTT. Protein: CASSAGGQWTRQPQHF.

The V gene is TRBV29-1, the J gene TRBJ2-3; D may be TRBD2 (6 bases). Trimming stripped 4 bases from V and 3 bases from J, with 14 bases between. The CDR3 sequence is 14 residues long. Germline CDR1 is SQVTM and CDR2 is ANQGSEA. CDR3 in amino acids: CSVGQDGGTDTQYF. CDR3 DNA: TGCAGCGTTGGACAAGATGGGGGGACAGATACGCAGTATTTT.

This rearrangement joins TRBV15 to TRBJ2-1; TRBD2 matches 8 bases. The CDR3 contains 14 residues. Germline trimming cut 6 bases from V and 5 bases from J; bases unmatched to any gene: 6. The germline V gene encodes CDR1 LNHNV and CDR2 YYDKDF (reference sequence). The chain's CDR3 is CATSLRGANNEQFF. In DNA form, the CDR3 reads TGTGCCACCAGTTTGCGGGGGGCGAACAATGAGCAGTTCTTC.

The chain uses TRBV5-8 and TRBJ2-5, with 7 bases that match TRBD2. Germline V CDR1 and CDR2: SGHTS, YDEGEE. V lost 3 bases, J lost 0 bases, and 8 bases stayed unmatched. The CDR3 is made up of 16 amino acids. CDR3 amino acids: CASSSLADTYQETQYF. CDR3 coding DNA: TGTGCCAGCAGCTCTCTAGCGGATACCTACCAAGAGACCCAGTACTTC.

This clone was detected a few times. V and J are TRBV2 and TRBJ2-7; D may be TRBD1 (5 bases). Germline V gene data show CDR1 as SNHLY and CDR2 as FYNNEI. The V and J ends lost 5 bases and 3 bases respectively, with 8 bases between them. CDR3 length: 12 residues. The CDR3 sequence: CASSQGFYEQYF. The CDR3 nucleotides read TGTGCCAGCAGTCAGGGTTTCTACGAGCAGTACTTC.